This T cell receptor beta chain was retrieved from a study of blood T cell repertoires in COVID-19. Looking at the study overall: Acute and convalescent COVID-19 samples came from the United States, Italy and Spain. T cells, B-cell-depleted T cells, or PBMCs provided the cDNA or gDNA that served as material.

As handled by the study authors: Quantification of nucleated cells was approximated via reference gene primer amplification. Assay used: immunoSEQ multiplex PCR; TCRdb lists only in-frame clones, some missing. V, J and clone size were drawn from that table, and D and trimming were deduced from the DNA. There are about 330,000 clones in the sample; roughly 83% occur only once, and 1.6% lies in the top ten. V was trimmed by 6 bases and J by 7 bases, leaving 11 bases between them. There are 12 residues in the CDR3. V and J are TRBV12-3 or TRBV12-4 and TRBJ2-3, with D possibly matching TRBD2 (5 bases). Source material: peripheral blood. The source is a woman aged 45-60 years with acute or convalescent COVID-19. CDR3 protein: CASSPDGNTQYF. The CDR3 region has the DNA TGTGCCAGCAGCCCAGACGGGAATACGCAGTATTTT.